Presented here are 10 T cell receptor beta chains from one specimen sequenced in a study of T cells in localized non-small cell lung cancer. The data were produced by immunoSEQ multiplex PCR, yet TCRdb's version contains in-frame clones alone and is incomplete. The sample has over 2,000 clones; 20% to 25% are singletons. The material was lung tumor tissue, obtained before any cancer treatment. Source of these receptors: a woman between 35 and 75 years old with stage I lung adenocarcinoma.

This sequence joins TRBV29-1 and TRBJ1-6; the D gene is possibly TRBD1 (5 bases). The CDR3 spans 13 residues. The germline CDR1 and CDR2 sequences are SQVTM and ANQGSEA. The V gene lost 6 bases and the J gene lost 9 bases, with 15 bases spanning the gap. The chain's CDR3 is CSVPVGQPSPLHF. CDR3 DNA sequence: TGCAGCGTCCCCGTTGGACAACCTTCACCCCTCCACTTT.

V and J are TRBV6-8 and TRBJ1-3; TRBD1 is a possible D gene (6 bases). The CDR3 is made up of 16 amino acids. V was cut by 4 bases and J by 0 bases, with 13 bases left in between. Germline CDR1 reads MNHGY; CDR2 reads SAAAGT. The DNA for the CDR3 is TGTGCCAGCAGTTCCCAAGGACAGAACTCTGGAAACACCATATATTTT. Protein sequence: CASSSQGQNSGNTIYF.

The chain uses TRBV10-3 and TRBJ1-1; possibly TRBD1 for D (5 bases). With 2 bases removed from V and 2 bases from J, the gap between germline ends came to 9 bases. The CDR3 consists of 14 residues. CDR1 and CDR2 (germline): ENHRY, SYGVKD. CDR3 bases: TGTGCCATCAGTGAGCTGGGGGAAAACACTGAAGCTTTCTTT. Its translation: CAISELGENTEAFF.

CDR3 nucleotide sequence: TGTGCCAGCAGTTACTTGGGGAACTACTATGGCTACACCTTC. Translated, it gives CASSYLGNYYGYTF. The chain employs TRBV6-8 and TRBJ1-2; no definite D call. The CDR3 is 14 residues long. Germline CDR1 reads MNHGY; CDR2 reads SAAAGT. V lost 1 base and J 3 bases, leaving 9 bases between the germline ends.

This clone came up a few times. CDR3 in DNA: TGTGCCAGCAGCGAAGAGTGGCGACAAGGCGGCTACACCTTC. Translation: CASSEEWRQGGYTF. The chain uses TRBV11-3 and TRBJ1-2; D uncertain. The CDR3 length is 14 residues. The germline CDR1 and CDR2 sequences are SGHNT and YENEEA. Trimming pared 5 bases from V and 8 bases from J, leaving 18 bases between.

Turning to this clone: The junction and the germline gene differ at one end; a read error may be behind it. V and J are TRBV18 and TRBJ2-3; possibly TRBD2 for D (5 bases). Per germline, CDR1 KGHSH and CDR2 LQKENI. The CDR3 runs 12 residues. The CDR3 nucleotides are TGTGCCAGCAGCCCTAGCAGAGATACGCAGTATTTT. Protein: CASSPSRDTQYF.

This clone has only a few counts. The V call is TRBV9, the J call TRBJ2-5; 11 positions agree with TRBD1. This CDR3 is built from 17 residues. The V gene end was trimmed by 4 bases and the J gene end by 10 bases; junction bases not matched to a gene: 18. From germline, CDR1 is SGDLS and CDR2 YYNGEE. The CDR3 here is CASSNTPGQGGWRSQYF. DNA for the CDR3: TGTGCCAGCAGCAACACACCGGGACAGGGGGGGTGGAGGAGCCAGTACTTC.

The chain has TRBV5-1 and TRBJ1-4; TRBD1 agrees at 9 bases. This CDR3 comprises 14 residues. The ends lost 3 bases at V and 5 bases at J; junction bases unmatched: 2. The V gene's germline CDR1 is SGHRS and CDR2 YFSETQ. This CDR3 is CASSYGQGNEKLFF. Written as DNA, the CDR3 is TGCGCCAGCAGCTACGGACAGGGGAATGAAAAACTGTTTTTT.

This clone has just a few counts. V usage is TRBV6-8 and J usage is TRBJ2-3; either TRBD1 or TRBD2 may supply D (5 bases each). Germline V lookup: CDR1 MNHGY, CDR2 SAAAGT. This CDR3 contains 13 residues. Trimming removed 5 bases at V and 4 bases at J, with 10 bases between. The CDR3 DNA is TGTGCCAGCAGTGATCTGGGGGCAGATACGCAGTATTTT. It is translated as CASSDLGADTQYF.

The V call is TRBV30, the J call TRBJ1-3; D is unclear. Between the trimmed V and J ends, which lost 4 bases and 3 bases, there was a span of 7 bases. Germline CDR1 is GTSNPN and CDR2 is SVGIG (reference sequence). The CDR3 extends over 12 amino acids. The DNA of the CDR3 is TGTGCCTGGAAAAAGAGTGGAAACACCATATATTTT. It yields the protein CAWKKSGNTIYF.